The clone carrying this TCR beta chain came up many times. Its antigen is not known. This specimen belongs to a study of CD8 T cells in ankylosing spondylitis. Broader study findings: Matched synovial fluid from ankylosing spondylitis patients was reported to be enriched for disease-linked clones. Within peripheral blood, clones linked to disease were CD8+ and relatively rare. Made up of eight or nine highly homologous variants, a TCR beta motif appeared characteristic of ankylosing spondylitis blood. Some motif variants were previously reported in reactive arthritis synovial fluid and blood.

Trimming removed 0 bases from V and 4 bases from J; junction bases left unmatched: 6. The length of the CDR3 is 16 residues. The germline V gene has CDR1 SGHDT and CDR2 YYEEEE. By quantitative 5'-RACE with molecular barcodes, the TCR beta libraries were made. TCRdb re-called the 5' RACE reads with MiXCR, one entry per CDR3 protein. Altogether roughly 370,000 distinct CDR3 sequences are present, approximately 20% being singletons, with the ten largest covering approximately 16%. The receptor was derived from a male donor with ankylosing spondylitis. The sequenced sample consisted of blood, either unsorted or a sorted T cell fraction (not recorded which). The chain links TRBV5-6 to TRBJ2-1; 8 bases are shared with TRBD2. CDR3 in amino acids: CASSLEVSGIYNEQFF. The CDR3, as DNA: TGTGCCAGCAGCTTGGAGGTTAGCGGGATTTACAATGAGCAGTTCTTC. The full variable domain, completed using reference TRBV5-6 and TRBJ2-1, is DAGVTQSPTHLIKTRGQQVTLRCSPKSGHDTVSWYQQALGQGPQFIFQYYEEEERQRGNFPDRFSGHQFPNYSSELNVNALLLGDSALYLCASSLEVSGIYNEQFFGPGTRLTVL.